This T cell receptor beta chain is from a study of blood T cell repertoires in COVID-19. Study context: The origin of the acute and convalescent COVID-19 samples was the United States, Italy and Spain. From T cells, B-cell-depleted T cells, or PBMCs came the material, which was cDNA or gDNA.

With 0 bases removed from V and 1 base from J, the gap between germline ends came to 6 bases. CDR1 and CDR2 from the germline V gene are LGHNA and YSLEER. CDR3 length equals 14 residues. Profiling relied on immunoSEQ multiplex PCR, and the TCRdb table lists in-frame clones only, not all of them. The data hold 200,000 to 250,000 clones, with 85% observed a single time. Clinical history as reported by participants underpinned cohort assignment. The clonotype originates from a woman aged 45-60 years with acute COVID-19. The rearrangement uses TRBV4-3 and TRBJ1-1, with no clear D. Sequenced: PBMCs or T cells enriched from blood (not recorded which). As DNA, the CDR3 is TGCGCCAGCAGCCAAGATAGAAGGAACACTGAAGCTTTCTTT. Translating it yields CASSQDRRNTEAFF.